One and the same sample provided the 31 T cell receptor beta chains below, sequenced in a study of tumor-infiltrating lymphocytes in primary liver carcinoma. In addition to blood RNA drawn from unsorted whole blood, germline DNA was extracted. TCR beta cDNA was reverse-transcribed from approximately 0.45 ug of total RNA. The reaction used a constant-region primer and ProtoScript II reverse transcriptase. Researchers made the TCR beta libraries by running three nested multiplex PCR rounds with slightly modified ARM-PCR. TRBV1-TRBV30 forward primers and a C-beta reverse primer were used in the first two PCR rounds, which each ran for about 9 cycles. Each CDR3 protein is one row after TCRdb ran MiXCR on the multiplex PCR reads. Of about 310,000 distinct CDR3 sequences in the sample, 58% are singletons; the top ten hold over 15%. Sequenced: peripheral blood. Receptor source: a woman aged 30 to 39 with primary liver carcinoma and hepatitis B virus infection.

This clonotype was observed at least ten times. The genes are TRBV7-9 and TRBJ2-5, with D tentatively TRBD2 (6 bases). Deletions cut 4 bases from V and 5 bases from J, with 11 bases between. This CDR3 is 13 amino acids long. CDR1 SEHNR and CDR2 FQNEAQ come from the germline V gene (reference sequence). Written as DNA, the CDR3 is TGTGCCAGCAGCTCCTCTAGCGCGGAGACCCAGTACTTC. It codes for CASSSSSAETQYF.

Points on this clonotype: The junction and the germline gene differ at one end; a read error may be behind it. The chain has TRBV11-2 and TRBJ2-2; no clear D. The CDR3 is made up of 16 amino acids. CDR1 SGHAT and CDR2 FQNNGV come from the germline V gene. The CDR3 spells CASTVGWTLNTGELFF. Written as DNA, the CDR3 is TGTGCCAGCACTGTGGGATGGACCTTGAACACTGGGGAGCTGTTTTTT. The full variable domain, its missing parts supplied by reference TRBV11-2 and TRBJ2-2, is EAGVAQSPRYKIIEKRQSVAFWCNPISGHATLYWYQQILGQGPKLLIQFQNNGVVDDSQLPKDRFSAERLKGVDSTLKIQPAKLEDSAVYLCASTVGWTLNTGELFFGEGSRLTVL.

The CDR3 nucleotides read TGTGCCAGTGCTAGGGGGAGTGGGGGGTTTAGATTCAATGAGCAGTTCTTC. This translates into CASARGSGGFRFNEQFF. The rearrangement uses TRBV12-3 or TRBV12-4 and TRBJ2-1; D possibly uses TRBD1 or TRBD2 (6 bases each). The CDR3 length is 17 residues. V dropped 9 bases and J dropped 6 bases, with 27 bases sitting between them.

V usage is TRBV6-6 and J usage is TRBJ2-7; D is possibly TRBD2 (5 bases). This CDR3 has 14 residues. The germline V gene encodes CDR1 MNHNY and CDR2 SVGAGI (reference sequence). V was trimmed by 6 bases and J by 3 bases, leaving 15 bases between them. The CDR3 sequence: CASSISEGVYEQYF. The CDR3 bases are TGTGCCAGCAGCATCTCCGAGGGTGTCTACGAGCAGTACTTC.

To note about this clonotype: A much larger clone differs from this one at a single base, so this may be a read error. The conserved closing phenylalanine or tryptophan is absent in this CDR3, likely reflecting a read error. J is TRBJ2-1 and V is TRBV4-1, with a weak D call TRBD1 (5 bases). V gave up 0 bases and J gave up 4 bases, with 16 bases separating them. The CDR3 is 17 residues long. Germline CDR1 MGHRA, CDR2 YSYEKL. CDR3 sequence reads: CASSQEGAALPYNEQFL. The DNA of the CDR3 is TGCGCCAGCAGCCAAGAAGGGGCGGCACTCCCTTACAATGAGCAGTTCTTA.

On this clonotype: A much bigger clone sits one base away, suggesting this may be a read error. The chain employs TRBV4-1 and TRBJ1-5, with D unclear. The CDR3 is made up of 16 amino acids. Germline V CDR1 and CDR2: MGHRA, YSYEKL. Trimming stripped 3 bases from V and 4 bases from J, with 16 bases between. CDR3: CASSQAGRGSNQPQHF. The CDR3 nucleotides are TGCGCCAGCAGCCAGGCTGGACGGGGAAGTAATCAGCCCCAGCATTTT.

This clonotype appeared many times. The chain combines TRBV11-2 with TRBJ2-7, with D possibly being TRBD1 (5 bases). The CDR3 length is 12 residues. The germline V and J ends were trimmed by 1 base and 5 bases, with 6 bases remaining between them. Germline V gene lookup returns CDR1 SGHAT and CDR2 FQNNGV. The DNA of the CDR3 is TGTGCCAGCAGCTTAGCAGGGCACGAGCAGTACTTC. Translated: CASSLAGHEQYF.

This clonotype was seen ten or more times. The CDR3 protein is CASSYLPASAGGLQETQYF. The CDR3 coding sequence is TGTGCCAGCAGTTATTTACCGGCATCGGCGGGAGGGCTTCAAGAGACCCAGTACTTC. The chain links TRBV6-5 to TRBJ2-5; 9 bases are shared with TRBD2. Germline CDR1 MNHEY, CDR2 SVGAGI. With 3 bases clipped from V and 2 bases from J, the junction kept 16 bases outside the gene matches. This CDR3 region has 19 residues.

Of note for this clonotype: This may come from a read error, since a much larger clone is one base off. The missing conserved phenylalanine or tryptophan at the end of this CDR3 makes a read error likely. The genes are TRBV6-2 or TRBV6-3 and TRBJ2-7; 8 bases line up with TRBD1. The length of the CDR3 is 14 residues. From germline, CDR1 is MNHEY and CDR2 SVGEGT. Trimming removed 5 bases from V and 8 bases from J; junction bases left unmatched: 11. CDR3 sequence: CASSPTGALKKQYL. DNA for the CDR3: TGTGCCAGCAGTCCGACAGGGGCGTTGAAAAAGCAGTACCTC.

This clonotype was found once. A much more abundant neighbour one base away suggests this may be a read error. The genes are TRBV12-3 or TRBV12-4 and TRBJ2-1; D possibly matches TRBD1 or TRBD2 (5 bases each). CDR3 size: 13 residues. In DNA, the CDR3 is TGTGCCAGCAGTTCGGGACCTTACATTGAGCAGTTCTTC. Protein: CASSSGPYIEQFF.

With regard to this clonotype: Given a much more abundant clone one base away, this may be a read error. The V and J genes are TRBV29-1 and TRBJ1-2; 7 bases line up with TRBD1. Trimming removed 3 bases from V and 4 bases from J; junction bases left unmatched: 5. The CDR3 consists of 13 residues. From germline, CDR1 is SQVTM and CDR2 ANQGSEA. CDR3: CSVDLTGTYGYTF. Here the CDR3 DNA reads TGCAGCGTTGATCTGACAGGGACCTATGGCTACACCTTC.

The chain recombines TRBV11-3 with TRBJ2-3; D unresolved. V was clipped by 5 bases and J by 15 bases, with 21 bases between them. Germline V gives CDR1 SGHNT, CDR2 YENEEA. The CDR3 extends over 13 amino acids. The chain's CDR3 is CASSHPTPVWQYF. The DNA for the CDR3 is TGTGCCAGCAGCCACCCTACTCCTGTATGGCAATATTTT. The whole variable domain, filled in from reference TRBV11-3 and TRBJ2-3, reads EAGVVQSPRYKIIEKKQPVAFWCNPISGHNTLYWYLQNLGQGPELLIRYENEEAVDDSQLPKDRFSAERLKGVDSTLKIQPAELGDSAVYLCASSHPTPVWQYFGPGTRLTVL.

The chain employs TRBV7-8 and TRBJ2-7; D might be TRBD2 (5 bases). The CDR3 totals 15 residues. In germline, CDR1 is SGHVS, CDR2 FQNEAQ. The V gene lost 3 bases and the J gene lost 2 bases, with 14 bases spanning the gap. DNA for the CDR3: TGTGCCAGCAGCTTCTCGAGGACGGGGACCTACGAGCAGTACTTC. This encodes CASSFSRTGTYEQYF. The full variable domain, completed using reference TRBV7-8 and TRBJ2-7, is GAGVSQSPRYKVAKRGQDVALRCDPISGHVSLFWYQQALGQGPEFLTYFQNEAQLDKSGLPSDRFFAERPEGSVSTLKIQRTQQEDSAVYLCASSFSRTGTYEQYFGPGTRLTVT.

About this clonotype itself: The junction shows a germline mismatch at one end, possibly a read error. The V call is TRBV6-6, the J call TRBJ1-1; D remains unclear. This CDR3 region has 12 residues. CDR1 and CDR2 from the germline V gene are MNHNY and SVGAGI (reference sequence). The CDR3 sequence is CASSSLGTETFF. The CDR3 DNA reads TGTGCCAGCAGTTCGCTTGGAACTGAAACTTTCTTT.

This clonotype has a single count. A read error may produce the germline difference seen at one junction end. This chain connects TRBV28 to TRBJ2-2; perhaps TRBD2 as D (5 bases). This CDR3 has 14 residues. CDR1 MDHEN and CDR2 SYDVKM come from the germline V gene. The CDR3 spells CASRGLLHTGEPFF. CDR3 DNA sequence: TGTGCCAGCAGAGGGCTACTCCACACCGGGGAGCCGTTTTTT.

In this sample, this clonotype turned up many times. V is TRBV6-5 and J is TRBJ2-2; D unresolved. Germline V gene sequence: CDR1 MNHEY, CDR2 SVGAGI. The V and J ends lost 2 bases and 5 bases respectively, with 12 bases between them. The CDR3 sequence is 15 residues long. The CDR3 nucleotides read TGTGCCAGCAGTTACAGAGCAGCACTAACCGGGGAGCTGTTTTTT. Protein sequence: CASSYRAALTGELFF.

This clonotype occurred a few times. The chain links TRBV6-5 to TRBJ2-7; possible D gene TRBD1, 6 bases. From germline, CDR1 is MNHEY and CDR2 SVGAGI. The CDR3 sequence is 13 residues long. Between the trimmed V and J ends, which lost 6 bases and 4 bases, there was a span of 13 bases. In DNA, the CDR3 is TGTGCCAGCAGGGTAGGGGGTAGATACGAGCAGTACTTC. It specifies CASRVGGRYEQYF.

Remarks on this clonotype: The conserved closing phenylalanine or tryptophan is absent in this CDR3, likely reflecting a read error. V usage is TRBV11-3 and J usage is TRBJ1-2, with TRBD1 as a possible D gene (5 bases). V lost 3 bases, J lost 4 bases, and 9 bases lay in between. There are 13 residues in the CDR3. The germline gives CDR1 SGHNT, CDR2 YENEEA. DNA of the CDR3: TGTGCCAGCAGCTTCAGGGTAGGCTATGGCTACACCTAC. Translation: CASSFRVGYGYTY.

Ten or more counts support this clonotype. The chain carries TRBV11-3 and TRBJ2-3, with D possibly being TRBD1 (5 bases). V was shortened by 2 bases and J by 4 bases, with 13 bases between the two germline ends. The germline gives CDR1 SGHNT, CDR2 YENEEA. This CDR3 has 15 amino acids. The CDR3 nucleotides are TGTGCCAGCAGCTTATTGTCAGGCAGGGCAGATACGCAGTATTTT. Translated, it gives CASSLLSGRADTQYF.

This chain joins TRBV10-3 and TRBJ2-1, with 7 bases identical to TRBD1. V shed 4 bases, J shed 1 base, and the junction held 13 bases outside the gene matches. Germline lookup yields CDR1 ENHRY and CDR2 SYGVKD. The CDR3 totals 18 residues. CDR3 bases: TGTGCCATCAGTGGGGGACAGAATCTTTTTTTGTCCTACAATGAGCAGTTCTTC. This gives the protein CAISGGQNLFLSYNEQFF.

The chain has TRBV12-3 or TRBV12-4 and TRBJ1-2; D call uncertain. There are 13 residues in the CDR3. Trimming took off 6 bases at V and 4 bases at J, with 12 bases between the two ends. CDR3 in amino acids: CASSLRTSYGYTF. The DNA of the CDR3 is TGTGCCAGCAGCTTGAGGACCTCCTATGGCTACACCTTC.

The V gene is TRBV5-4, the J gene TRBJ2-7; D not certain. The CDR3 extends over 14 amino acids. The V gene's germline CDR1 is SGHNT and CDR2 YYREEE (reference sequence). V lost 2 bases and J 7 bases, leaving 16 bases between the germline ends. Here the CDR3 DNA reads TGTGCCAGCAGCTTACGGTCCTATGGGCATGAGCAGTACTTC. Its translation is CASSLRSYGHEQYF.

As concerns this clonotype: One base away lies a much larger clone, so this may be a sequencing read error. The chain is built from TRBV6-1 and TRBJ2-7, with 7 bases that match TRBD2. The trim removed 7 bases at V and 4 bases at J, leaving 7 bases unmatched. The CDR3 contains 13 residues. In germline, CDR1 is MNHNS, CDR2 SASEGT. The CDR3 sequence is CASTHREEYEQYF. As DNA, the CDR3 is TGTGCCAGCACCCATCGGGAGGAATACGAGCAGTACTTC.

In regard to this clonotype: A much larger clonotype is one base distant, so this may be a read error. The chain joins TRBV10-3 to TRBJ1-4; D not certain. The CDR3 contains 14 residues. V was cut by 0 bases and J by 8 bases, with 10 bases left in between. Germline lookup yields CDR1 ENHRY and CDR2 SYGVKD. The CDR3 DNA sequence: TGTGCCATCAGTGAGTCGGAGAGAAGCGAAAAACTGTTTTTT. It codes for CAISESERSEKLFF.

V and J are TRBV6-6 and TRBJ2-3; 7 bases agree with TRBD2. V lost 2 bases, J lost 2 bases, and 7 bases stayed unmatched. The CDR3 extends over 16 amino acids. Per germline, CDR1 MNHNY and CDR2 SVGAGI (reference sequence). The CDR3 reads CASSYNPSGNTDTQYF. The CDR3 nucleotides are TGTGCCAGCAGTTACAATCCTAGCGGAAACACAGATACGCAGTATTTT.

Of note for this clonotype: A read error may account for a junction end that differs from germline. CDR3 region: CASGDRGSGANVPTF. The CDR3 DNA reads TGTGCCAGCGGTGATCGGGGAAGTGGGGCCAACGTCCCGACTTTC. The chain joins TRBV6-1 to TRBJ2-6; possibly TRBD1 or TRBD2 for D (5 bases each). Germline values: CDR1 MNHNS, CDR2 SASEGT. The CDR3 totals 15 residues.

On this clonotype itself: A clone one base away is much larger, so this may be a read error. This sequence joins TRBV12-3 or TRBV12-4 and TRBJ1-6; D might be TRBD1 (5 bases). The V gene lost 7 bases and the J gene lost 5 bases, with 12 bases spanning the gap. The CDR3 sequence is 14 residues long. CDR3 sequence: CASTQDTHNSPLHF. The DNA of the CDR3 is TGTGCCAGCACCCAGGACACTCATAATTCACCCCTCCACTTT.

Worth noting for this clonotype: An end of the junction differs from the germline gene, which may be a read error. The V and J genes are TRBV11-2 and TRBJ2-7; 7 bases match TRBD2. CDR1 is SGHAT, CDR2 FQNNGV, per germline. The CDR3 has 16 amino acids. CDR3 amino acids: CASSFDRLAPSYDQCF. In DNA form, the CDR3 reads TGTGCCAGCAGCTTCGACAGACTAGCCCCCTCCTACGACCAGTGCTTC. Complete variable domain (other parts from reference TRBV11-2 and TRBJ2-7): EAGVAQSPRYKIIEKRQSVAFWCNPISGHATLYWYQQILGQGPKLLIQFQNNGVVDDSQLPKDRFSAERLKGVDSTLKIQPAKLEDSAVYLCASSFDRLAPSYDQCFGPGTRLTVT.

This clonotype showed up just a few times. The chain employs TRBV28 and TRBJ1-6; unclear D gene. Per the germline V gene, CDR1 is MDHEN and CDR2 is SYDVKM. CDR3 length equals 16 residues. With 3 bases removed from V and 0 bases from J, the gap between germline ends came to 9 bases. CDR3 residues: CASSFDGSSYNSPLHF. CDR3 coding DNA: TGTGCCAGCAGTTTTGACGGAAGCTCCTATAATTCACCCCTCCACTTT.

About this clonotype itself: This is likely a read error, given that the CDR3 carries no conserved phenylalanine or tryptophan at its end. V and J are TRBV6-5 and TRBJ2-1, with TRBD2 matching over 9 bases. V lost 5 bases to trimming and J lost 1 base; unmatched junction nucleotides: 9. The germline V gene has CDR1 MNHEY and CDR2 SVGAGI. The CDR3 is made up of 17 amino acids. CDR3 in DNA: TGTGCCAGCAGTCTAACCCCTAGCGGGATTTCCTACAATGAGCAGTTCTTA. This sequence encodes CASSLTPSGISYNEQFL.

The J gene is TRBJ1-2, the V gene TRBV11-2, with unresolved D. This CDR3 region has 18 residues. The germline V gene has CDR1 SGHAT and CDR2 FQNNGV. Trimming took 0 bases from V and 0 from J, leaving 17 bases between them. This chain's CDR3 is CASSLDRPNGSANYGYTF. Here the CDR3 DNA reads TGTGCCAGCAGCTTAGATAGGCCAAACGGATCAGCTAACTATGGCTACACCTTC.